A single T cell receptor (beta chain) is shown here with its context. The CDR3 has 15 amino acids. V lost 1 base, J lost 0 bases, and 9 bases lay in between. The germline V gene has CDR1 LGHNA and CDR2 YSLEER. The data derive from a study of T cell changes during pregnancy in multiple sclerosis. The table came from immunoSEQ multiplex PCR; TCRdb's copy has only in-frame clones and leaves some out. Here the sample spans fewer than 55,000 clones, 92% being singletons. The clonotype comes from a female donor with multiple sclerosis, enrolled in a pregnancy study. This sequence joins TRBV4-3 and TRBJ1-1; D remains ambiguous. Sequenced input: peripheral blood. DNA of the CDR3: TGCGCCAGCAGCCAAGGAGGAGGCATGAACACTGAAGCTTTCTTT. As protein: CASSQGGGMNTEAFF.